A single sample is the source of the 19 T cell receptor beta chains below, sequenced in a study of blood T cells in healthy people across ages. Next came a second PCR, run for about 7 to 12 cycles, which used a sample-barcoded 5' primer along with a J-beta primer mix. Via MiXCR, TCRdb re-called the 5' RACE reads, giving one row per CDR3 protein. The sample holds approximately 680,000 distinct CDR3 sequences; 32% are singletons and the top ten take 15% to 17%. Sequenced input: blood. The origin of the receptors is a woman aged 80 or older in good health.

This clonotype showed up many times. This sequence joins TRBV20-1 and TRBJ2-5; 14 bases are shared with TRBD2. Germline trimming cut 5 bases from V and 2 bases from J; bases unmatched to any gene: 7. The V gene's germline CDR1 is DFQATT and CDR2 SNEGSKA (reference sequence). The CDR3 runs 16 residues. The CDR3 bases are TGCAGTGCTGGGATTGGACTAGCGGGAGGTCAAGAGACCCAGTACTTC. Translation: CSAGIGLAGGQETQYF.

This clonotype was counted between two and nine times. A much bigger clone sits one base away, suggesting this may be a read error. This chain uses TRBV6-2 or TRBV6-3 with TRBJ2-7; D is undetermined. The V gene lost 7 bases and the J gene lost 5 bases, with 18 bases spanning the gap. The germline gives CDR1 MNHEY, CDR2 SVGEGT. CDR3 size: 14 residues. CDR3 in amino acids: CASMQRMGKNEQYF. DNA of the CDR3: TGTGCCAGCATGCAGAGAATGGGGAAAAACGAGCAGTACTTC.

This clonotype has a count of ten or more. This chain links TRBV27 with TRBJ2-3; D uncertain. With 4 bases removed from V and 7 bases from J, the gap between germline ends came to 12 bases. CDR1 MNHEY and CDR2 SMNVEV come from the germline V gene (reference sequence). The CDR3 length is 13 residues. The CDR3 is CASSYQERNTQYF. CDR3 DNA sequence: TGTGCCAGCAGTTATCAGGAACGAAATACGCAGTATTTT.

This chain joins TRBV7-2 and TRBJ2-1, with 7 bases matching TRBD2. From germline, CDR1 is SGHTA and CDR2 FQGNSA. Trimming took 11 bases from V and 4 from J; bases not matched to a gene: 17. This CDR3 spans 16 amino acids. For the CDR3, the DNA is TGTGCCGGCACTGGGGTGGTGGCGGGGGTTTACAATGAGCAGTTCTTC. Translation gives CAGTGVVAGVYNEQFF.

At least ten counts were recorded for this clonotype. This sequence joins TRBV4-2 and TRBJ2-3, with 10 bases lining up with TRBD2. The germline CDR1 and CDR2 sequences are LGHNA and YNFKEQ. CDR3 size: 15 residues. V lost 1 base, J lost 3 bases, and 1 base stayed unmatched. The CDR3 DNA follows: TGTGCCAGCAGCCAAGGAGCGGGAGGGACAGATACGCAGTATTTT. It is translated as CASSQGAGGTDTQYF.

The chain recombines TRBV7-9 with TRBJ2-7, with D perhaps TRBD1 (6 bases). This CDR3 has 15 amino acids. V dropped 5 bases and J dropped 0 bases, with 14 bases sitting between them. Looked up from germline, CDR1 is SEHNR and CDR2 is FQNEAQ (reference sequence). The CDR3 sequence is CASSLLGAASYEQYF. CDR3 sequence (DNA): TGTGCCAGCAGCCTTCTGGGGGCAGCCTCCTACGAGCAGTACTTC.

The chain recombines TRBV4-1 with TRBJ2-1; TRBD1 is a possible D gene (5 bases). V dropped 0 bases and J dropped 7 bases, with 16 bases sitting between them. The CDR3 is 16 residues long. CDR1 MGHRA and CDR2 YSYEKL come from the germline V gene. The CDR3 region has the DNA TGCGCCAGCAGCCAAGAACCGCAGGGAATATCAAATGAGCAGTTCTTC. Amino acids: CASSQEPQGISNEQFF.

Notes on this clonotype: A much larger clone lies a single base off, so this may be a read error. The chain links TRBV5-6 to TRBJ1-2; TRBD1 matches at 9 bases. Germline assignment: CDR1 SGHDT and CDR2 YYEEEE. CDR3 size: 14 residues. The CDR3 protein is CANSKNRGRYGYTF. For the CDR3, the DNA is TGTGCCAACAGCAAAAACAGGGGGCGGTATGGCTACACCTTC. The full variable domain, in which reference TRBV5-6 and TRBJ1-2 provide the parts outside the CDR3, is DAGVTQSPTHLIKTRGQQVTLRCSPKSGHDTVSWYQQALGQGPQFIFQYYEEEERQRGNFPDRFSGHQFPNYSSELNVNALLLGDSALYLCANSKNRGRYGYTFGSGTRLTVV.

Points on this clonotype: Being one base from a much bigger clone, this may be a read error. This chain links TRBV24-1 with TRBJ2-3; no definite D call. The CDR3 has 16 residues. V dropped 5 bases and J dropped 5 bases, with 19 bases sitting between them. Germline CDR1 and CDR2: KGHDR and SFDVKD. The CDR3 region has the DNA TGTGCCACCAGTGGTGCCGGATCTGGACCTGTAGATACGCAGTATTTT. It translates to CATSGAGSGPVDTQYF.

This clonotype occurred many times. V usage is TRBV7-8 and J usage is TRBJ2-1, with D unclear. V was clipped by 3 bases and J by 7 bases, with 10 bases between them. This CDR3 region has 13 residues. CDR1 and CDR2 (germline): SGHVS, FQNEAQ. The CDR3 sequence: CASSLNLWNEQFF. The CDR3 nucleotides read TGTGCCAGCAGCTTGAACTTATGGAATGAGCAGTTCTTC.

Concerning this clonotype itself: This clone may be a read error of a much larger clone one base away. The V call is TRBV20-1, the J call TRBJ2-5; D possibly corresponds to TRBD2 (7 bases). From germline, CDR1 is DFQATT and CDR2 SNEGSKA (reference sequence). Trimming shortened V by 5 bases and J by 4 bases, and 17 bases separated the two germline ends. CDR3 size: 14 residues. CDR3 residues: CSAPAGAGRETQYF. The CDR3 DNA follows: TGCAGTGCTCCTGCGGGGGCGGGACGAGAGACCCAGTACTTC.

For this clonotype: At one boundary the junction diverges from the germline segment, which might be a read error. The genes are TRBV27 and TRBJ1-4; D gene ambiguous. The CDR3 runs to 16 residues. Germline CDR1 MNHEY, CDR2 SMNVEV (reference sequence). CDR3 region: CASSFYGYATNEKRFF. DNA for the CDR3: TGTGCCAGCAGTTTTTACGGCTATGCAACTAATGAAAAACGGTTTTTT.

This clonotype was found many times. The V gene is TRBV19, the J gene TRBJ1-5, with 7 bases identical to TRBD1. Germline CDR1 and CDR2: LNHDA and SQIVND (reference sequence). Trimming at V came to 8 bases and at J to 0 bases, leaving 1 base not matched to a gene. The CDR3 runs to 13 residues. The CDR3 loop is CASGTASNQPQHF. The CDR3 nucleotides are TGTGCCAGTGGGACAGCTAGCAATCAGCCCCAGCATTTT.

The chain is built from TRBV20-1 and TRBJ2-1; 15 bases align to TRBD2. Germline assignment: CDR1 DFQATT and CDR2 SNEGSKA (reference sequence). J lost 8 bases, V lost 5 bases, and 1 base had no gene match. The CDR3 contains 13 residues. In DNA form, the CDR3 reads TGCAGTGCTTGGACTAGCGGGGGGGATGAGCAGTTCTTC. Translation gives CSAWTSGGDEQFF.

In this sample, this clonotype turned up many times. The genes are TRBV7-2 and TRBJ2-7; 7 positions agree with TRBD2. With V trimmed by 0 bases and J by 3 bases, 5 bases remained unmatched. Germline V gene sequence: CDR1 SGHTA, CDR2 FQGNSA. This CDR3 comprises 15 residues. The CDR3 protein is CASSLAGGVHYEQYF. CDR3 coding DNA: TGTGCCAGCAGCTTAGCGGGGGGGGTTCACTACGAGCAGTACTTC.

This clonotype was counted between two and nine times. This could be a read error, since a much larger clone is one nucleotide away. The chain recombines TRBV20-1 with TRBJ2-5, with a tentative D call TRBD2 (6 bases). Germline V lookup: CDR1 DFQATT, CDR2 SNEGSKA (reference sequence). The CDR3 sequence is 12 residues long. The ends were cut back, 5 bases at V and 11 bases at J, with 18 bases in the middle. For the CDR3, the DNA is TGCAGTGCTGCGGGACTCGACAATGAGCAGTACTTC. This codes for CSAAGLDNEQYF.

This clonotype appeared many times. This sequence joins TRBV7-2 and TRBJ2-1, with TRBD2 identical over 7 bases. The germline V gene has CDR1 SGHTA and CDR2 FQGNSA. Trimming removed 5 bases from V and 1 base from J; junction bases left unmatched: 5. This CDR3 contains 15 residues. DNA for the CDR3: TGTGCCAGCAGCCCGGGAGGCCCTTCCTACAATGAGCAGTTCTTC. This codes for CASSPGGPSYNEQFF.

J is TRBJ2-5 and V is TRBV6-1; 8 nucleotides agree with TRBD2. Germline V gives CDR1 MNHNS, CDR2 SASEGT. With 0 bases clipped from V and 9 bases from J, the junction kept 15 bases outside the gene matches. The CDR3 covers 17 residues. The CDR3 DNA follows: TGTGCCAGCAGTGAAGCGCCCCGGGGGGGTGCGACTGGAGCCCAGTACTTC. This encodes CASSEAPRGGATGAQYF.

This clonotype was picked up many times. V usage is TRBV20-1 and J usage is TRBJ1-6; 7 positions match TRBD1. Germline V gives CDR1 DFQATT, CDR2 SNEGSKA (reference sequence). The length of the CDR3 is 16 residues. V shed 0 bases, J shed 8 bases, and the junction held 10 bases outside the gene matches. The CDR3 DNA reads TGCAGTGCTAGAGAATCTTATAAGGGACAGCATTCACCCCTCCACTTT. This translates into CSARESYKGQHSPLHF.